Following are 19 T cell receptor beta chains from one sample sequenced in a study of shared clonotypes between healthy human individuals. Some clones are missing from TCRdb's copy, which holds only in-frame ones; the method was immunoSEQ multiplex PCR. The sample contains about 2 million clones, 95% of which appear only once. Material: naive CD4+ T cells sorted from blood. Indicated subset: CD45RA+ positively selected. These receptors came from a young man in good health.

V and J are TRBV5-4 and TRBJ2-5, with 9 bases that match TRBD1. The CDR3 contains 16 residues. Germline V gene data show CDR1 as SGHNT and CDR2 as YYREEE (reference sequence). J lost 5 bases, V lost 1 base, and 9 bases had no gene match. The CDR3 DNA reads TGTGCCAGCAGCTTGCTCCGGGACAGGGAGGTCGAGACCCAGTACTTC. It codes for CASSLLRDREVETQYF.

The rearrangement links TRBV2 to TRBJ1-1, with no clear D. This CDR3 comprises 14 residues. Trimming cost V 6 bases and J 5 bases, with 16 bases left between them. Germline-derived CDR1 and CDR2 are SNHLY and FYNNEI. CDR3 in DNA: TGTGCCAGCAGCGTAGAAGGCGTGGGAACTGAAGCTTTCTTT. Amino acids: CASSVEGVGTEAFF.

The rearrangement joins TRBV5-3 to TRBJ2-7; TRBD2 aligns across 8 bases. TRBV5-3 is assigned to the ORF class and has an uncertain function. The ends lost 1 base at V and 7 bases at J; junction bases unmatched: 7. The CDR3 is made up of 14 amino acids. The CDR3 reads CARSLQRESEEQYF. The CDR3 bases are TGTGCCAGAAGCTTGCAGCGGGAGTCGGAAGAGCAGTACTTC.

The chain's CDR3 is CAISETGADTGELFF. In DNA, the CDR3 is TGTGCCATCAGTGAGACGGGGGCGGACACCGGGGAGCTGTTTTTT. The rearrangement links TRBV10-3 to TRBJ2-2, with D possibly called TRBD1 or TRBD2 (6 bases each). Trimming stripped 2 bases from V and 3 bases from J, with 10 bases between. CDR3 size: 15 residues. Germline loops: CDR1 ENHRY, CDR2 SYGVKD.

On this clone itself: Other DNA sequences in the sample encode the same CDR3. The V and J genes are TRBV5-1 and TRBJ2-4, with D maybe TRBD2 (5 bases). The germline CDR1 and CDR2 sequences are SGHRS and YFSETQ. Deletions cut 2 bases from V and 2 bases from J, with 8 bases between. The CDR3 loop spans 14 amino acids. CDR3 protein: CASSLEGSKNIQYF. The CDR3 nucleotides are TGCGCCAGCAGCTTAGAGGGTTCCAAAAACATTCAGTACTTC.

As for this clone: Other nucleotide sequences in the sample specify the same CDR3. The genes are TRBV5-1 and TRBJ1-3; D is ambiguous. The CDR3 loop spans 14 amino acids. Trimming removed 4 bases at V and 2 bases at J, with 10 bases between. Germline values: CDR1 SGHRS, CDR2 YFSETQ. CDR3 residues: CASSGGGTGNTIYF. The CDR3 bases are TGCGCCAGCAGCGGCGGAGGGACTGGAAACACCATATATTTT.

This clone was counted once. The rearrangement uses TRBV25-1 and TRBJ2-7; 7 bases align to TRBD1. The CDR3 is 16 amino acids. The germline gives CDR1 MGHDK, CDR2 SYGVNS. J lost 5 bases, V lost 1 base, and 11 bases had no gene match. The CDR3 bases are TGTGCCAGCAGTGAATCCCTGTTAATAGGGGGCCACGAGCAGTACTTC. It yields the protein CASSESLLIGGHEQYF.

The chain combines TRBV6-6 with TRBJ1-2; TRBD1 is a possible D gene (6 bases). The CDR3 spans 14 residues. The germline gives CDR1 MNHNY, CDR2 SVGAGI (reference sequence). The germline V and J ends were trimmed by 8 bases and 0 bases, with 13 bases remaining between them. In DNA, the CDR3 is TGTGCCAGCGTCCCGGGACAAGCTAACTATGGCTACACCTTC. This encodes CASVPGQANYGYTF.

This clone was seen just once. V gene TRBV9 combines with J gene TRBJ2-1, with D perhaps matching TRBD1 or TRBD2 (6 bases each). Looked up from germline, CDR1 is SGDLS and CDR2 is YYNGEE. The CDR3 contains 16 residues. Between the trimmed V and J ends, which lost 0 bases and 8 bases, there was a span of 18 bases. The CDR3 coding sequence is TGTGCCAGCAGCGTAGGCCCGGGACTTCGACAGGATGAGCAGTTCTTC. Its translation is CASSVGPGLRQDEQFF. Supplemented by reference TRBV9 and TRBJ2-1, the full variable domain reads DSGVTQTPKHLITATGQRVTLRCSPRSGDLSVYWYQQSLDQGLQFLIQYYNGEERAKGNILERFSAQQFPDLHSELNLSSLELGDSALYFCASSVGPGLRQDEQFFGPGTRLTVL.

This chain links TRBV4-1 with TRBJ1-4; D is undetermined. The CDR3 loop spans 16 amino acids. Trimming shortened V by 3 bases and J by 0 bases, and 11 bases separated the two germline ends. Looked up from germline, CDR1 is MGHRA and CDR2 is YSYEKL. CDR3 region: CASSQGNRATNEKLFF. CDR3 nucleotides: TGCGCCAGCAGCCAGGGGAATAGGGCAACTAATGAAAAACTGTTTTTT.

The genes are TRBV11-2 and TRBJ1-1, with D possibly matching TRBD1 (6 bases). The V end lost 4 bases, the J end lost 1 base, and 10 bases lay between the germline ends. Germline lookup yields CDR1 SGHAT and CDR2 FQNNGV. The CDR3 is 14 residues long. CDR3 sequence: CASSSQTGNTEAFF. The DNA of the CDR3 is TGTGCCAGCAGCTCGCAGACAGGGAACACTGAAGCTTTCTTT.

A remark on this clone: Relative to the germline gene, one junction end is altered; a read error may explain this. The V call is TRBV6-1, the J call TRBJ2-1; 10 bases are a match to TRBD1. CDR1 is MNHNS, CDR2 SASEGT, per germline. The CDR3 consists of 16 residues. CDR3 amino acids: CASSEGGTGAYNEQFF. The CDR3 nucleotides read TGTGCCAGCAGCGAAGGGGGGACAGGGGCCTACAATGAGCAGTTCTTC.

The rearrangement uses TRBV28 and TRBJ1-3; 8 bases fit TRBD1. The CDR3 loop spans 16 amino acids. Trimming at V came to 6 bases and at J to 2 bases, leaving 9 bases not matched to a gene. Germline V lookup: CDR1 MDHEN, CDR2 SYDVKM. In DNA, the CDR3 is TGTGCCAGCAGAGACCGACAGGGGCCGCCTGGAAACACCATATATTTT. It encodes CASRDRQGPPGNTIYF.

The chain recombines TRBV5-6 with TRBJ1-2, with a weak D call TRBD1 (5 bases). Looked up from germline, CDR1 is SGHDT and CDR2 is YYEEEE. Trimming removed 9 bases at V and 1 base at J, with 13 bases between. The CDR3 totals 13 residues. The CDR3 loop reads CATGQVFNYGYTF. CDR3 coding DNA: TGTGCCACGGGGCAGGTGTTTAACTATGGCTACACCTTC.

The chain carries TRBV7-9 and TRBJ2-3, with 11 bases matching TRBD2. Germline V lookup: CDR1 SEHNR, CDR2 FQNEAQ (reference sequence). CDR3 length: 15 amino acids. V was pared by 4 bases and J by 6 bases, with 6 bases of the junction left unmatched. Here the CDR3 reads CASSYGLAGPDTQYF. The CDR3 coding sequence is TGTGCCAGCAGCTATGGACTAGCGGGCCCGGATACGCAGTATTTT.

The J gene is TRBJ1-1, the V gene TRBV18; no firm D call. Trimming shortened V by 3 bases and J by 4 bases, and 18 bases separated the two germline ends. The germline V gene has CDR1 KGHSH and CDR2 LQKENI. CDR3 size: 16 residues. This CDR3 is CASSPPNGVRGTEAFF. CDR3 DNA: TGTGCCAGCTCACCTCCCAACGGGGTGCGGGGCACTGAAGCTTTCTTT.

This chain connects TRBV11-2 to TRBJ2-4; D tentatively fits TRBD1 or TRBD2 (5 bases each). This CDR3 has 15 amino acids. Germline V gene lookup returns CDR1 SGHAT and CDR2 FQNNGV. Between the trimmed V and J ends, which lost 1 base and 3 bases, there was a span of 10 bases. For the CDR3, the DNA is TGTGCCAGCAGCTTAGGAAGGGACGGCAAAAACATTCAGTACTTC. Translating it yields CASSLGRDGKNIQYF.

About this clone itself: Other DNA sequences in the same sample also yield this CDR3. This chain uses TRBV5-1 with TRBJ2-5; 7 bases are shared with TRBD2. Trimming removed 0 bases from V and 1 base from J; junction bases left unmatched: 3. Per germline, CDR1 SGHRS and CDR2 YFSETQ. The CDR3 has 15 residues. The chain's CDR3 is CASSLVSSGQETQYF. The CDR3 DNA sequence: TGCGCCAGCAGCTTGGTGTCTAGCGGCCAAGAGACCCAGTACTTC.

The chain couples TRBV7-2 to TRBJ2-7; weak D call: TRBD2 (5 bases). The V and J ends lost 2 bases and 6 bases respectively, with 14 bases between them. Germline assignment: CDR1 SGHTA and CDR2 FQGNSA. The CDR3 is made up of 14 amino acids. This CDR3 is CASSLTGSRSEQYF. The CDR3 DNA reads TGTGCCAGCAGCTTAACGGGGAGTCGGAGCGAGCAGTACTTC.